This T cell receptor (beta chain) was recorded in a study of T cell responses to AZD1222 COVID-19 vaccine. The wider study: Doses given second, at about 4 or about 12 weeks, were pooled.

Findings and limits, study-wide: Donor demographics were predominantly white British with a female majority; clonal diversity may be underestimated. Once two AZD1222 doses were given, Spike-specific TCR breadth and depth went up.

As concerns this clone: The antigen is not known.

The repertoire was sequenced with immunoSEQ multiplex PCR; TCRdb's copy has only in-frame clones and lacks some. This table has 100,000 to 150,000 clones, more than 70% appearing once. J gave up 7 bases and V 8 bases, and 0 bases lay outside the gene matches. This CDR3 has 10 residues. This sequence was found in an adult in good health. This chain joins TRBV12-3 or TRBV12-4 and TRBJ1-1; 8 bases agree with TRBD1. Sequenced material: peripheral blood, taken on day 0 of AZD1222 vaccination. The CDR3 here is CASGTGEAFF. CDR3 bases: TGTGCCAGCGGGACAGGTGAAGCTTTCTTT.